This T cell receptor (beta chain) was recovered during a study of human T cells and chemical hapten exposure. Trimming cost V 1 base and J 6 bases; bases outside gene matches: 2. The CDR3 is 15 amino acids. CDR1 is SEHNR, CDR2 FQNEAQ, per germline (reference sequence). This clonotype occurred many times. TCRdb re-derived calls from the RACE reads in MiXCR, one entry per CDR3 protein. This table holds approximately 80,000 distinct CDR3 sequences, roughly 13% found once. The time point: patch test 3, about 24 weeks after DPC sensitization. Treatment described: therapeutic diphenylcyclopropenone sensitization with weekly scalp DPC.

The genes are TRBV7-9 and TRBJ2-1; 11 nucleotides align to TRBD2. The sequencing used whole blood, collected in connection with sensitization to the hapten diphenylcyclopropenone (DPC). This clonotype was sampled from a woman aged 50 to 60 with alopecia areata. Some clones in this sample may be carry-over from other donors' samples. CDR3 sequence reads: CASSLVAGGTNEQFF. The DNA of the CDR3 is TGTGCCAGCAGCTTAGTAGCGGGAGGGACCAATGAGCAGTTCTTC.